Presented here are 25 T cell receptor beta chains from one specimen sequenced in a study of T cell responses to AZD1222 COVID-19 vaccine. Data came from immunoSEQ multiplex PCR; TCRdb stores just in-frame clones and leaves some out. Of under 150,000 clones listed, roughly 88% were seen once; the top ten hold about a tenth. This specimen consisted of peripheral blood, obtained on day 0 of AZD1222 vaccination. These receptors came from an adult in good health.

The gene calls are TRBV7-2 and TRBJ1-2; 12 bases line up with TRBD1. This CDR3 region has 14 residues. V dropped 4 bases and J dropped 6; count of bases not matched to a gene: 3. In germline, CDR1 is SGHTA, CDR2 FQGNSA. The CDR3: CASSSGQGADGYTF. Here the CDR3 DNA reads TGTGCCAGCAGCTCGGGACAGGGGGCGGATGGCTACACCTTC.

V usage is TRBV9 and J usage is TRBJ2-7; TRBD2 agrees at 7 bases. After removal of 3 bases from V and 0 bases from J, the junction contained 9 bases not matched to a gene. The germline V gene has CDR1 SGDLS and CDR2 YYNGEE. The CDR3 totals 16 residues. The CDR3 coding sequence is TGTGCCAGCAGCGCGTCGCTAGCGGCCCCCTCCTACGAGCAGTACTTC. Translated, it gives CASSASLAAPSYEQYF.

The rearrangement uses TRBV4-3 and TRBJ2-3, with 11 bases lining up with TRBD2. The CDR3 runs 17 residues. Per germline, CDR1 LGHNA and CDR2 YSLEER. Trimming cost V 1 base and J 4 bases; bases outside gene matches: 7. In DNA, the CDR3 is TGCGCCAGCAGCCAAGGTGGTCTAGCGGGGGGTGCAGATACGCAGTATTTT. Translating it yields CASSQGGLAGGADTQYF.

The V gene is TRBV7-9, the J gene TRBJ2-3, with D maybe TRBD2 (5 bases). CDR1 and CDR2 from the germline V gene are SEHNR and FQNEAQ (reference sequence). With 3 bases removed from V and 6 bases from J, the gap between germline ends came to 10 bases. This CDR3 comprises 13 residues. In DNA form, the CDR3 reads TGTGCCAGCAGCTTTTATGGGGAGGATACGCAGTATTTT. This gives the protein CASSFYGEDTQYF.

CDR3 bases: TGTGCCAGCAGCCTACAAAATAGCAATCAGCCCCAGCATTTT. Translated: CASSLQNSNQPQHF. The gene calls are TRBV3-1 (or the pseudogene TRBV3-2) and TRBJ1-5; no reliable D call. The CDR3 runs to 14 residues. The V end lost 4 bases, the J end lost 0 bases, and 7 bases lay between the germline ends. Germline V gene lookup returns CDR1 LGHDT and CDR2 YNNKEL (reference sequence).

The CDR3 region is CASSTQENTEAFF. The CDR3 nucleotides are TGTGCCAGCAGCACACAAGAGAACACTGAAGCTTTCTTT. The chain combines TRBV7-3 with TRBJ1-1; no firm D call. Germline loops: CDR1 SGHTA, CDR2 FQGTGA. This CDR3 is 13 amino acids long. Deletions cut 5 bases from V and 1 base from J, with 8 bases between. The full variable domain, rest sourced from reference TRBV7-3 and TRBJ1-1, is GAGVSQTPSNKVTEKGKYVELRCDPISGHTALYWYRQSLGQGPEFLIYFQGTGAADDSGLPNDRFFAVRPEGSVSTLKIQRTERGDSAVYLCASSTQENTEAFFGQGTRLTVV.

The chain couples TRBV19 to TRBJ1-1; D is possibly TRBD1 (6 bases). V gave up 6 bases and J gave up 4 bases, with 15 bases separating them. The CDR3 contains 14 residues. CDR1 LNHDA and CDR2 SQIVND come from the germline V gene (reference sequence). The CDR3 sequence is CASRATGASTEAFF. The CDR3 DNA reads as TGTGCCAGTAGGGCAACGGGGGCGAGCACTGAAGCTTTCTTT.

The chain joins TRBV5-1 to TRBJ1-1; 8 positions match TRBD1. Losses at the gene ends were 4 bases for V and 10 bases for J; bases not matched to a gene: 6. The CDR3 extends over 12 amino acids. Germline V gives CDR1 SGHRS, CDR2 YFSETQ. The CDR3 is CASSQDREGAFF. CDR3 DNA sequence: TGCGCCAGCAGCCAGGACAGGGAGGGAGCTTTCTTT.

V usage is TRBV13 and J usage is TRBJ2-1, with 8 nucleotides matching TRBD2. Germline assignment: CDR1 PRHDT and CDR2 FYEKMQ (reference sequence). This CDR3 spans 15 amino acids. Trimming cost V 5 bases and J 8 bases; bases outside gene matches: 11. The CDR3 loop is CASSPGLVSNYEQFF. CDR3 in DNA: TGTGCCAGCAGCCCGGGACTAGTAAGTAACTATGAGCAGTTCTTC.

The V gene is TRBV6-5, the J gene TRBJ2-7, with TRBD2 matching 11 bases. V was clipped by 6 bases and J by 2 bases; unmatched bases: 6. The CDR3 runs 15 residues. CDR1 is MNHEY and CDR2 is SVGAGI in the germline V gene. CDR3 nucleotide sequence: TGTGCCAGCAGCTTAGCGGGAGGGAGGACCTACGAGCAGTACTTC. This codes for CASSLAGGRTYEQYF.

The V gene is TRBV7-8, the J gene TRBJ1-5, with TRBD1 identical over 7 bases. The CDR3 loop spans 19 amino acids. V shed 3 bases and J 4 bases; nucleotides not matched to a gene: 18. The germline CDR1 and CDR2 sequences are SGHVS and FQNEAQ. CDR3 residues: CASSFYFGATGEGNQPQHF. CDR3 coding DNA: TGTGCCAGCAGCTTTTATTTTGGAGCAACAGGGGAAGGGAATCAGCCCCAGCATTTT.

The chain carries TRBV7-6 and TRBJ2-2; D might be TRBD2 (6 bases). Germline V gives CDR1 SGHVS, CDR2 FNYEAQ. This CDR3 spans 16 amino acids. Trimming took 2 bases from V and 1 from J, leaving 11 bases between them. The CDR3 DNA reads as TGTGCCAGCAGCTTACGTTGGGGAGGGAACACCGGGGAGCTGTTTTTT. Translation gives CASSLRWGGNTGELFF.

In the case of this clone: A much larger clone lies a single base off, so this may be a read error. Other DNA sequences from this sample encode an identical CDR3 as well. V and J are TRBV7-2 and TRBJ1-2; weak D call: TRBD1 (5 bases). CDR1 and CDR2 from the germline V gene are SGHTA and FQGNSA. V lost 3 bases, J lost 1 base, and 6 bases lay in between. The CDR3 totals 13 residues. CDR3 in amino acids: CASSLGGNYGYTF. The CDR3 nucleotides read TGTGCCAGCAGCTTGGGGGGTAACTATGGCTACACCTTC.

The genes are TRBV29-1 and TRBJ2-1; D is perhaps TRBD1 (6 bases). V was trimmed by 2 bases and J by 1 base, leaving 12 bases between them. This CDR3 has 15 residues. The germline CDR1 and CDR2 sequences are SQVTM and ANQGSEA. CDR3 DNA sequence: TGCAGCGTTGAAAAAACAGGGATGTCCTACAATGAGCAGTTCTTC. This codes for CSVEKTGMSYNEQFF.

This clone was observed a single time. The chain uses TRBV6-5 and TRBJ1-1; TRBD1 might be the D (5 bases). V lost 6 bases and J lost 12, with 23 bases in between. The germline V gene has CDR1 MNHEY and CDR2 SVGAGI. The CDR3 totals 14 residues. CDR3 sequence: CASSRPELQASTFF. CDR3 DNA sequence: TGTGCCAGCAGCAGACCCGAGCTACAGGCCAGTACTTTCTTT.

The table lists this clone with a count of one. In the same sample, other DNA sequences code for this CDR3. The chain couples TRBV7-2 to TRBJ2-7; D gene uncertain. Germline values: CDR1 SGHTA, CDR2 FQGNSA. The germline V and J ends were trimmed by 2 bases and 4 bases, with 3 bases remaining between them. This CDR3 spans 11 amino acids. CDR3 coding DNA: TGTGCCAGCAGCTTAAGATACGAGCAGTACTTC. It yields the protein CASSLRYEQYF.

This chain joins TRBV6-5 and TRBJ1-1; D gene ambiguous. Per the germline V gene, CDR1 is MNHEY and CDR2 is SVGAGI. Trimming stripped 0 bases from V and 1 base from J, with 9 bases between. This CDR3 contains 15 residues. CDR3 residues: CASSYSSSANTEAFF. The CDR3 DNA is TGTGCCAGCAGTTACTCGTCGTCAGCGAACACTGAAGCTTTCTTT.

V and J are TRBV30 and TRBJ2-7; 11 positions match TRBD1. The CDR3 sequence is 15 residues long. The V and J ends lost 6 bases and 0 bases, in that order; junction bases with no gene match: 7. CDR1 is GTSNPN and CDR2 is SVGIG in the germline V gene (reference sequence). The CDR3 DNA reads as TGTGCCTGCACAGGGACAGGGGGAAGCTCCTACGAGCAGTACTTC. Translated: CACTGTGGSSYEQYF.

The rearrangement uses TRBV4-2 and TRBJ2-2, with TRBD2 matching over 10 bases. This CDR3 is 16 amino acids long. Germline CDR1 LGHNA, CDR2 YNFKEQ. The V gene end was trimmed by 4 bases and the J gene end by 6 bases; junction bases not matched to a gene: 8. The CDR3 loop is CASSLSGGALSGELFF. The CDR3 DNA is TGTGCCAGCAGCCTCAGCGGGGGGGCCTTATCCGGGGAGCTGTTTTTT.

The genes are TRBV30 and TRBJ1-1; 7 bases map to TRBD1. Germline loops: CDR1 GTSNPN, CDR2 SVGIG (reference sequence). CDR3 length equals 15 residues. Trimming at V came to 4 bases and at J to 5 bases, leaving 13 bases not matched to a gene. DNA of the CDR3: TGTGCCTGGACCAAAACGGGACAGCAGACGACTGAAGCTTTCTTT. It codes for CAWTKTGQQTTEAFF.

The chain combines TRBV30 with TRBJ2-5; TRBD2 aligns across 8 bases. J lost 6 bases, V lost 0 bases, and 15 bases had no gene match. The CDR3 consists of 17 residues. The germline V gene has CDR1 GTSNPN and CDR2 SVGIG (reference sequence). The CDR3 here is CAWSVMPSAGGGQTQYF. DNA for the CDR3: TGTGCCTGGAGTGTAATGCCGTCGGCGGGGGGAGGACAGACCCAGTACTTC. Together with reference TRBV30 and TRBJ2-5, the CDR3 gives the full variable domain: SQTIHQWPATLVQPVGSPLSLECTVEGTSNPNLYWYRQAAGRGLQLLFYSVGIGQISSEVPQNLSASRPQDRQFILSSKKLLLSDSGFYLCAWSVMPSAGGGQTQYFGPGTRLLVL.

V is TRBV5-4 and J is TRBJ1-1; a possible D gene is TRBD1 (5 bases). V was pared by 2 bases and J by 1 base, with 18 bases between. This CDR3 has 17 amino acids. Per germline, CDR1 SGHNT and CDR2 YYREEE (reference sequence). The CDR3 region is CASSFMGLLSGNTEAFF. As DNA, the CDR3 is TGTGCCAGCAGCTTTATGGGACTGCTGTCTGGGAACACTGAAGCTTTCTTT.

This chain uses TRBV6-1 with TRBJ1-5; 10 bases agree with TRBD1. The CDR3 spans 16 residues. Looked up from germline, CDR1 is MNHNS and CDR2 is SASEGT. The trim removed 6 bases at V and 6 bases at J, leaving 11 bases unmatched. In nucleotides, the CDR3 is TGTGCCAGCAGAGAACCGGGACAGGGGAGTTCTCAGCCCCAGCATTTT. It codes for CASREPGQGSSQPQHF.

This clone was counted a few times. The CDR3 DNA follows: TGTGCCAGCAGCCCTAGATCGTCCCTAGACACGAGCTTCTACGAGCAGTACTTC. Amino acids: CASSPRSSLDTSFYEQYF. The chain couples TRBV7-2 to TRBJ2-7; D call uncertain. Germline lookup yields CDR1 SGHTA and CDR2 FQGNSA. Trimming shortened V by 5 bases and J by 3 bases, and 26 bases separated the two germline ends. This CDR3 has 18 residues. The full variable domain, its missing parts supplied by reference TRBV7-2 and TRBJ2-7, is GAGVSQSPSNKVTEKGKDVELRCDPISGHTALYWYRQSLGQGLEFLIYFQGNSAPDKSGLPSDRFSAERTGGSVSTLTIQRTQQEDSAVYLCASSPRSSLDTSFYEQYFGPGTRLTVT.

The CDR3 region has the DNA TGTGCCTGGAGTCCCCGGGACAGTTGGCAGCCCCAGCATTTT. Translation gives CAWSPRDSWQPQHF. V is TRBV30 and J is TRBJ1-5, with TRBD1 matching 7 bases. This CDR3 region has 14 residues. Per the germline V gene, CDR1 is GTSNPN and CDR2 is SVGIG (reference sequence). The junction had 8 bases not matched to a gene; V was cut back by 2 bases and J by 7 bases.